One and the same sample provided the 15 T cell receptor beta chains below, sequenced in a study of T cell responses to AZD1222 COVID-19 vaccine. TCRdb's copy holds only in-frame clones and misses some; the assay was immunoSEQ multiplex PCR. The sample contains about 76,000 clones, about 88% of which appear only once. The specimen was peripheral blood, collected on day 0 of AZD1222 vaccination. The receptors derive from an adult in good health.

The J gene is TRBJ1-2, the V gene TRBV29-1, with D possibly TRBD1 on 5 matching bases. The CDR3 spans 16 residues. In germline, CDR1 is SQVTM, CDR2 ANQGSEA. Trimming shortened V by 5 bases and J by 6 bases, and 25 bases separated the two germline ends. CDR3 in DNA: TGCAGCGTTCCCTCTGGGCAGGGAGACCTTCTCGATGGCTACACCTTC. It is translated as CSVPSGQGDLLDGYTF.

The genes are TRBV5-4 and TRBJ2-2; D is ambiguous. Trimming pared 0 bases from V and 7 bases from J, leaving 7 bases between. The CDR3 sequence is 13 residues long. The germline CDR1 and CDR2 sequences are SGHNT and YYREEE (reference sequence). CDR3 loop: CASSLDVGGELFF. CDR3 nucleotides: TGTGCCAGCAGCTTGGACGTTGGCGGGGAGCTGTTTTTT.

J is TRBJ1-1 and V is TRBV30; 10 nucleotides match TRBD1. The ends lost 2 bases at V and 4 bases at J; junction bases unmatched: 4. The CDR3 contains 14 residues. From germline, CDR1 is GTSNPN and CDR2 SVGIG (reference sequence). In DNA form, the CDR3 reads TGTGCCTGGAGTCGGACAGGGGGTTTCACTGAAGCTTTCTTT. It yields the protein CAWSRTGGFTEAFF.

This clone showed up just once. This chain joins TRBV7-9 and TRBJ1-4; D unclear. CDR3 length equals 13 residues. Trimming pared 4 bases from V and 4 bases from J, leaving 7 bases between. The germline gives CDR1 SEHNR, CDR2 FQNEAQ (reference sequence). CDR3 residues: CASSSTDNEKLFF. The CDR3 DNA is TGTGCCAGCAGCTCGACGGATAATGAAAAACTGTTTTTT. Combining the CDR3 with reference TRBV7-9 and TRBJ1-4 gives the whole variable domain DTGVSQNPRHKITKRGQNVTFRCDPISEHNRLYWYRQTLGQGPEFLTYFQNEAQLEKSRLLSDRFSAERPKGSFSTLEIQRTEQGDSAMYLCASSSTDNEKLFFGSGTQLSVL.

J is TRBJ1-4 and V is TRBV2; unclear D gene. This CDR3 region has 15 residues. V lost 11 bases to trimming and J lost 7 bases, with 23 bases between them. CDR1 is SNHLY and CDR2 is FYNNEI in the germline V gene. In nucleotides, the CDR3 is TGTGCCTCCAGGCGGAGGGCCGCAGTGGCTGAAAAACTGTTTTTT. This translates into CASRRRAAVAEKLFF.

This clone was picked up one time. CDR3 nucleotides: TGCAGCGTTGTAGACGGCGAGCAGTACTTC. It translates to CSVVDGEQYF. The chain recombines TRBV29-1 with TRBJ2-7, with D unresolved. There are 10 residues in the CDR3. The V gene's germline CDR1 is SQVTM and CDR2 ANQGSEA. V was shortened by 4 bases and J by 6 bases, with 7 bases between the two germline ends.

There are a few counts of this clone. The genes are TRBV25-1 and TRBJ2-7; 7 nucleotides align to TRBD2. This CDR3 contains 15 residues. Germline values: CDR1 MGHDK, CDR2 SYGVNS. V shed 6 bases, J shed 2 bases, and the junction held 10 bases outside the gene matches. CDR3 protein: CASSSQRDYPYEQYF. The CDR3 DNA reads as TGTGCCAGCAGCTCCCAACGGGACTACCCCTACGAGCAGTACTTC.

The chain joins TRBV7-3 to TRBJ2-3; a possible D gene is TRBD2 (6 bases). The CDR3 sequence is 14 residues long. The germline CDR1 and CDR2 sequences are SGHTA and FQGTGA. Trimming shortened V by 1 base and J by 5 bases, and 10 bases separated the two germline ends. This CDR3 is CASSLIGGKDTQYF. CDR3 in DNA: TGTGCCAGCAGCTTAATAGGCGGGAAAGATACGCAGTATTTT.

CDR3 nucleotide sequence: TGTGCCAGCAGCCCCTATGTATACGGCACTGAAGCTTTCTTT. Translated, it gives CASSPYVYGTEAFF. This chain connects TRBV3-1 (or the pseudogene TRBV3-2) to TRBJ1-1; D uncertain. CDR3 length equals 14 residues. Between the trimmed V and J ends, which lost 4 bases and 4 bases, there was a span of 13 bases. Germline V lookup: CDR1 LGHDT, CDR2 YNNKEL (reference sequence).

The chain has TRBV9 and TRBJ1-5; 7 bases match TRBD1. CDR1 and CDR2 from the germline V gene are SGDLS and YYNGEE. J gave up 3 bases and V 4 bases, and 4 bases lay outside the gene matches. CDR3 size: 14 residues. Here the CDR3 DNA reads TGTGCCAGCAGCCTCGGACAGGACAATCAGCCCCAGCATTTT. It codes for CASSLGQDNQPQHF.

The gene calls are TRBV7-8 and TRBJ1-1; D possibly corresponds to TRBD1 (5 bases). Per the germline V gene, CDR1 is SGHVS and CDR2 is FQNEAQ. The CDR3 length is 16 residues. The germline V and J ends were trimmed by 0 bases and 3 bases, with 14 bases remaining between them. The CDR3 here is CASSLAEGLGDTEAFF. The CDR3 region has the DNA TGTGCCAGCAGCTTAGCCGAGGGGCTGGGGGACACTGAAGCTTTCTTT.

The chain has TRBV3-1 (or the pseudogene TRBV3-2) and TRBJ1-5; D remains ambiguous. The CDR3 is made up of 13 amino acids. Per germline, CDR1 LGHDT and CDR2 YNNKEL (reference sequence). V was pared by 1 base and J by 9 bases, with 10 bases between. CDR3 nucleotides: TGTGCCAGCAGCCAAGGATCCGAGGGGCCCCAGCATTTT. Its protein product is CASSQGSEGPQHF.

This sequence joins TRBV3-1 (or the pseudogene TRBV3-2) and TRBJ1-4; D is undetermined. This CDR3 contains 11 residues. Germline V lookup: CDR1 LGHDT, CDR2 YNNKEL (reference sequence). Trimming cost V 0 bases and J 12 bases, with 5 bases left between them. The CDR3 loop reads CASSQDGELFF. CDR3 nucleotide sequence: TGTGCCAGCAGCCAAGATGGCGAACTGTTTTTT.

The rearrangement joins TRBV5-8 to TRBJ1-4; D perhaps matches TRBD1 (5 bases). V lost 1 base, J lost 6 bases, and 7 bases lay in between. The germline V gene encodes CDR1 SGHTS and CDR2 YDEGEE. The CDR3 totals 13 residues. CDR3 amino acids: CASSLSTDEKLFF. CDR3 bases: TGTGCCAGCAGCTTGTCGACAGATGAAAAACTGTTTTTT.

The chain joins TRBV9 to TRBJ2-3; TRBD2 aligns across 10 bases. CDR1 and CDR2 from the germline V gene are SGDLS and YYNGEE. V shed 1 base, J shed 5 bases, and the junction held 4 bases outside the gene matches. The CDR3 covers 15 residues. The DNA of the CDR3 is TGTGCCAGCAGCGTAACTAGCGGGGTAGGAGATACGCAGTATTTT. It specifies CASSVTSGVGDTQYF.